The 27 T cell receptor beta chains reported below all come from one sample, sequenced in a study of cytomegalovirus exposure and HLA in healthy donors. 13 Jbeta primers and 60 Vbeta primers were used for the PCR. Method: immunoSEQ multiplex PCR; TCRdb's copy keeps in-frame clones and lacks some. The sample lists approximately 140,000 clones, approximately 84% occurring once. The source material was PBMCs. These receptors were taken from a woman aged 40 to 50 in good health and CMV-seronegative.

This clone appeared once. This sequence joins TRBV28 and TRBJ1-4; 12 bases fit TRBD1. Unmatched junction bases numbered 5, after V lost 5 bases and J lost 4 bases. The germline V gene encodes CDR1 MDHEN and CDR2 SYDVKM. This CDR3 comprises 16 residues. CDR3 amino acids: CASSGTGGADNEKLFF. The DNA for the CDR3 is TGTGCCAGCAGTGGGACAGGGGGCGCGGATAATGAAAAACTGTTTTTT.

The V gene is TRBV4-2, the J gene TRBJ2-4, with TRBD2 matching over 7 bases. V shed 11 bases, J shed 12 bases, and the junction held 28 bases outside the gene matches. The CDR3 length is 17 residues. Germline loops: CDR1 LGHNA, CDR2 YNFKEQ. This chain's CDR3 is CARGSEAPRRERGSQYF. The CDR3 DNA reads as TGTGCCCGGGGTAGCGAAGCCCCCCGGCGGGAGAGAGGCAGTCAGTACTTC.

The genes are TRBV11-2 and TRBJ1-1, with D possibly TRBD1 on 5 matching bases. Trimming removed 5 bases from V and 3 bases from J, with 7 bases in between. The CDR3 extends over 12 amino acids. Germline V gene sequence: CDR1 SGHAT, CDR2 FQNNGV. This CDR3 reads CASSVTDTEAFF. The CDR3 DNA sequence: TGTGCCAGCAGCGTGACAGACACTGAAGCTTTCTTT. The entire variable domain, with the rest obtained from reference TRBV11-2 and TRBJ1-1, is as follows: EAGVAQSPRYKIIEKRQSVAFWCNPISGHATLYWYQQILGQGPKLLIQFQNNGVVDDSQLPKDRFSAERLKGVDSTLKIQPAKLEDSAVYLCASSVTDTEAFFGQGTRLTVV.

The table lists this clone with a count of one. The CDR3 nucleotides read TGTGCCAGCGCAACACCACCTAGCTCCTATAATTCACCCCTCCACTTT. Translation gives CASATPPSSYNSPLHF. The genes are TRBV2 and TRBJ1-6; the D is unclear. The length of the CDR3 is 16 residues. Trimming took off 8 bases at V and 0 bases at J, with 14 bases between the two ends. Per the germline V gene, CDR1 is SNHLY and CDR2 is FYNNEI.

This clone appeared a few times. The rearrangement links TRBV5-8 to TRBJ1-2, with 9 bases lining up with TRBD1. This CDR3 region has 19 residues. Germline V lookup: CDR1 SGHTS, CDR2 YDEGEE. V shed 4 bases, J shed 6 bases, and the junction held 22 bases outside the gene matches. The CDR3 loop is CASSPAIGQGTIYRDGYTF. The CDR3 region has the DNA TGTGCCAGCAGCCCTGCGATCGGACAGGGGACTATATACAGGGATGGCTACACCTTC.

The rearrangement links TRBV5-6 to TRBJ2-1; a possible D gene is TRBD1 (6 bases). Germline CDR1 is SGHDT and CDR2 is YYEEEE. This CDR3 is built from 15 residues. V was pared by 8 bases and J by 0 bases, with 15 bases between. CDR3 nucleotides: TGTGCCAGGGAGAAAACAGGGTTCTCCTACAATGAGCAGTTCTTC. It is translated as CAREKTGFSYNEQFF.

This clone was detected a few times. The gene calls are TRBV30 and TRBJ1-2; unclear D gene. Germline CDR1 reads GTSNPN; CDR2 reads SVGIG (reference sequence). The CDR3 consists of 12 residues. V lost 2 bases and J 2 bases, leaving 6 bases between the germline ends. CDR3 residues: CAWSPRNYGYTF. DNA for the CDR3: TGTGCCTGGAGTCCCCGGAACTATGGCTACACCTTC.

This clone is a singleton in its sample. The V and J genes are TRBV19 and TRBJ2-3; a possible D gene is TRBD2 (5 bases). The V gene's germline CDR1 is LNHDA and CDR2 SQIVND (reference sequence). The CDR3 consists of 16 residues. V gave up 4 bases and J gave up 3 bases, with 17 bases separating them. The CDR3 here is CASSTPLGRETDTQYF. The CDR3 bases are TGTGCCAGTAGTACCCCCCTCGGCCGGGAAACAGATACGCAGTATTTT.

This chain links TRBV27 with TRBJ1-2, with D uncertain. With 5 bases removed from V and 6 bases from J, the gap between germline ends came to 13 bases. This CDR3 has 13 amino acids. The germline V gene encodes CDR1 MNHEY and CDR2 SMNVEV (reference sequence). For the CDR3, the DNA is TGTGCCAGCAGTAATCTAGGTCGGGATGGCTACACCTTC. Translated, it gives CASSNLGRDGYTF.

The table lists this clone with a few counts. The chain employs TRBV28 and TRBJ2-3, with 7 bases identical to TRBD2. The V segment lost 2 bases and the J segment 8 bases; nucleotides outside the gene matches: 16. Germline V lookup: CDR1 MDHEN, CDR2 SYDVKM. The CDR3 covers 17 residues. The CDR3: CASSLAAGTPGGGTQYF. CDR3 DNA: TGTGCCAGCAGTTTAGCGGCCGGGACCCCGGGGGGTGGTACGCAGTATTTT.

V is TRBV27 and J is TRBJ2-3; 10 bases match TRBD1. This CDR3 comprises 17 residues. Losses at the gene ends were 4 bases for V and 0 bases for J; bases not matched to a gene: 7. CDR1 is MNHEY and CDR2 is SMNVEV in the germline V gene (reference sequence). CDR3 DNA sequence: TGTGCCAGCAGTTCCCCCGGGACAGGGGTTAGCACAGATACGCAGTATTTT. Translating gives CASSSPGTGVSTDTQYF.

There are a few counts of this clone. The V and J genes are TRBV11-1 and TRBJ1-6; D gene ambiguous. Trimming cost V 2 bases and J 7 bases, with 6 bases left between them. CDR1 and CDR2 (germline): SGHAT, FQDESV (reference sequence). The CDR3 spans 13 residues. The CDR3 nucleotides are TGTGCCAGCAGCTTAAAGGAGAATTCACCCCTCCACTTT. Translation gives CASSLKENSPLHF.

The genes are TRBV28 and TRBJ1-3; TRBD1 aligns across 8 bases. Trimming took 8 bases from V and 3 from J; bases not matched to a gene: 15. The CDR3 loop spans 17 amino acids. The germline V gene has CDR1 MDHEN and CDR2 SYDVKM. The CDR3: CASGSTTFGQGGNTIYF. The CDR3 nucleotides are TGTGCCAGCGGATCAACCACATTCGGACAGGGTGGAAACACCATATATTTT.

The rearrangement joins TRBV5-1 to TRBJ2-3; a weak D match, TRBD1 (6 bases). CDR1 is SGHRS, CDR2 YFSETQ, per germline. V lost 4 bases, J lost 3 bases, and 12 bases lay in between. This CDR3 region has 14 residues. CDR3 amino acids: CASSTGTATDTQYF. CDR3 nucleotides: TGCGCCAGCAGCACAGGGACCGCGACAGATACGCAGTATTTT.

This chain's CDR3 is CASSLMSSAGEQYF. In DNA form, the CDR3 reads TGTGCCAGCAGCTTAATGTCTAGCGCCGGCGAGCAGTACTTC. The chain uses TRBV5-4 and TRBJ2-7, with D possibly TRBD2 on 6 matching bases. Looked up from germline, CDR1 is SGHNT and CDR2 is YYREEE (reference sequence). Trimming took 2 bases from V and 6 from J, leaving 15 bases between them. The CDR3 consists of 14 residues. The variable domain in full, with the rest retrieved from reference TRBV5-4 and TRBJ2-7, is ETGVTQSPTHLIKTRGQQVTLRCSSQSGHNTVSWYQQALGQGPQFIFQYYREEENGRGNFPPRFSGLQFPNYSSELNVNALELDDSALYLCASSLMSSAGEQYFGPGTRLTVT.

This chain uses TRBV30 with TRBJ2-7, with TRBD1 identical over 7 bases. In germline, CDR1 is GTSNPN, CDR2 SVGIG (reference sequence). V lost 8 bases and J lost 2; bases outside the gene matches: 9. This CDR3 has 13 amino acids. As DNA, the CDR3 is TGTGCCGGTTCGACAGGGCCCGCCTACGAGCAGTACTTC. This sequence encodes CAGSTGPAYEQYF.

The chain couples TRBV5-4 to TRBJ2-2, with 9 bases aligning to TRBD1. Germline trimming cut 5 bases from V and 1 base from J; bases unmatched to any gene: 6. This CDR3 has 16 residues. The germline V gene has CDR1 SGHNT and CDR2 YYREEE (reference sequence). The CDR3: CASSLGQGWNTGELFF. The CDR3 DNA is TGTGCCAGCAGTTTAGGACAGGGGTGGAACACCGGGGAGCTGTTTTTT.

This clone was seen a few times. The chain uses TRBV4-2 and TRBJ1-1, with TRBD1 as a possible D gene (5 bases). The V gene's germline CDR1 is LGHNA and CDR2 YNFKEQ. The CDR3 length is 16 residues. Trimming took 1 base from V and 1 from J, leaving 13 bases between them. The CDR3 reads CASSQAGGGANTEAFF. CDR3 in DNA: TGTGCCAGCAGCCAAGCGGGGGGTGGGGCGAACACTGAAGCTTTCTTT.

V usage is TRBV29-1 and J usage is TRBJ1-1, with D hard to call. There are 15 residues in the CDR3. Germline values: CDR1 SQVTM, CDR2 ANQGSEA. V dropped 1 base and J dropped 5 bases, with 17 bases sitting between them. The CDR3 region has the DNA TGCAGCGTTGAAGGGAACGACAACCGAGGGACTGAAGCTTTCTTT. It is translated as CSVEGNDNRGTEAFF.

CDR3 DNA: TGTGCCAGCAGTATCCCTTCTGACGGGATGACAGATACGCAGTATTTT. This encodes CASSIPSDGMTDTQYF. This chain connects TRBV28 to TRBJ2-3; possibly TRBD2 for D (5 bases). The CDR3 is 16 amino acids. The germline V and J ends were trimmed by 5 bases and 3 bases, with 18 bases remaining between them. Germline CDR1 is MDHEN and CDR2 is SYDVKM.

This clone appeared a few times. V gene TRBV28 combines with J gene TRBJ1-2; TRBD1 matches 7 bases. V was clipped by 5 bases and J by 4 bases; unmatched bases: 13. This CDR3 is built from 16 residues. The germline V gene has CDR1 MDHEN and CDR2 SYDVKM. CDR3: CASSPRGKGAGYGYTF. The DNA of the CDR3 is TGTGCCAGCAGTCCTCGAGGAAAGGGGGCAGGCTATGGCTACACCTTC.

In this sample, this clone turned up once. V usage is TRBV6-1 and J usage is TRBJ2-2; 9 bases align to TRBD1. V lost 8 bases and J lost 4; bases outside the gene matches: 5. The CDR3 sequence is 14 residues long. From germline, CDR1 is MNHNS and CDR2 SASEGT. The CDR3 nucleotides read TGTGCCAGCGTGGACAGGGGACGCACCGGGGAGCTGTTTTTT. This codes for CASVDRGRTGELFF.

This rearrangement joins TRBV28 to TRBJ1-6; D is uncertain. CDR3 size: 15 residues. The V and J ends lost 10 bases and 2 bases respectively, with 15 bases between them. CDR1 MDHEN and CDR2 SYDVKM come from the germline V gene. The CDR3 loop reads CATNVQFPYNSPLHF. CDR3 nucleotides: TGTGCCACCAATGTCCAGTTCCCCTATAATTCACCCCTCCACTTT. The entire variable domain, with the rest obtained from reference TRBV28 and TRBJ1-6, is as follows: DVKVTQSSRYLVKRTGEKVFLECVQDMDHENMFWYRQDPGLGLRLIYFSYDVKMKEKGDIPEGYSVSREKKERFSLILESASTNQTSMYLCATNVQFPYNSPLHFGNGTRLTVT.

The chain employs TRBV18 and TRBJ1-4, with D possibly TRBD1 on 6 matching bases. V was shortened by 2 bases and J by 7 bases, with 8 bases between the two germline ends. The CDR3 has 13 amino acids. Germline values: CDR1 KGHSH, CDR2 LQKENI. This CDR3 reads CASSPGQLEKLFF. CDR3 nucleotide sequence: TGTGCCAGCTCACCAGGACAGCTTGAAAAACTGTTTTTT.

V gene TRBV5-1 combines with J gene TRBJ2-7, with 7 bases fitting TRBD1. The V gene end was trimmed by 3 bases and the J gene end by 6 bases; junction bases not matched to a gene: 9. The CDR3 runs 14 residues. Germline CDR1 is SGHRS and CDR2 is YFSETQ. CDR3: CASSSLQGFTEQYF. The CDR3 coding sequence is TGCGCCAGCAGCTCTCTACAGGGGTTCACCGAGCAGTACTTC. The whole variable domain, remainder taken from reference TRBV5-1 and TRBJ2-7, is KAGVTQTPRYLIKTRGQQVTLSCSPISGHRSVSWYQQTPGQGLQFLFEYFSETQRNKGNFPGRFSGRQFSNSRSEMNVSTLELGDSALYLCASSSLQGFTEQYFGPGTRLTVT.

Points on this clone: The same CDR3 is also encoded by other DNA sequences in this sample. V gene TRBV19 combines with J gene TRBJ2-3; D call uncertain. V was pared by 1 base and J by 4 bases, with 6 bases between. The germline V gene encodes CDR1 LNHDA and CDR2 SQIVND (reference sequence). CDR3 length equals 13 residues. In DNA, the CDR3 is TGTGCCAGTAGTATAGGCCTAGCAGATACGCAGTATTTT. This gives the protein CASSIGLADTQYF.

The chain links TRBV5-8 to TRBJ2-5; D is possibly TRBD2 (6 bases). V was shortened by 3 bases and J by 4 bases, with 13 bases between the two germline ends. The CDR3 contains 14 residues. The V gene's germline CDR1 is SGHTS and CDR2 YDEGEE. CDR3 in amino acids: CASSYIGGGETQYF. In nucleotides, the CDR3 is TGTGCCAGCAGCTATATCGGGGGTGGAGAGACCCAGTACTTC.